The 13 T cell receptor beta chains given below trace back to one sample, sequenced in a study of T cells expressing NK-cell markers. TCRdb reprocessed the 5' RACE reads; each CDR3 protein has one entry and no DNA is given. The ten top clones account for roughly 8%, within a sample of roughly 430,000 distinct CDR3 sequences. The sequenced sample was blood T cells: a sorted CD56 or NKG2C T cell subset, CD4+ or CD8+ T cells, or bulk PBMC T cells (not recorded which). These receptor sequences come from a woman aged 18-69 years in good health.

The chain uses TRBV27 and TRBJ1-2; the D call from TCRdb, TRBD1, cannot be confirmed without DNA. The CDR3 covers 17 residues. Germline assignment: CDR1 MNHEY and CDR2 SMNVEV (reference sequence). The CDR3 protein is CASSSPPILGGDYGYTF.

The CDR3 reads CASSLRTGLSEQFF. The chain combines TRBV11-2 with TRBJ2-1; TCRdb outputs TRBD1, but without DNA this stays unchecked. Germline-derived CDR1 and CDR2 are SGHAT and FQNNGV. This CDR3 has 14 amino acids.

This chain connects TRBV12-3 or TRBV12-4 to TRBJ1-1; lacking DNA, the TRBD1 call made by TCRdb goes unchecked. There are 14 residues in the CDR3. CDR3 in amino acids: CASSGQGAGTEAFF.

V usage is TRBV7-3 and J usage is TRBJ2-5; no DNA is available, so the TRBD2 call from TCRdb remains unchecked. The CDR3 spans 15 residues. Germline V gene sequence: CDR1 SGHTA, CDR2 FQGTGA. CDR3 residues: CASSLRLAGVETQYF.

This rearrangement joins TRBV7-2 to TRBJ2-7; lacking DNA, the TRBD2 call made by TCRdb goes unchecked. Germline V gene lookup returns CDR1 SGHTA and CDR2 FQGNSA. The CDR3 runs to 16 residues. The CDR3: CASSSNKGTAVYEQYF. Full variable domain (rest looked up from reference TRBV7-2 and TRBJ2-7): GAGVSQSPSNKVTEKGKDVELRCDPISGHTALYWYRQSLGQGLEFLIYFQGNSAPDKSGLPSDRFSAERTGGSVSTLTIQRTQQEDSAVYLCASSSNKGTAVYEQYFGPGTRLTVT.

The chain carries TRBV18 and TRBJ2-7. Germline loops: CDR1 KGHSH, CDR2 LQKENI. The CDR3 runs to 13 residues. The CDR3 region is CASSLSDGYEQYF.

The chain couples TRBV29-1 to TRBJ2-7. Per germline, CDR1 SQVTM and CDR2 ANQGSEA. This CDR3 comprises 13 residues. The CDR3 protein is CSPAWWQLGEQYF.

The rearrangement uses TRBV9 and TRBJ2-3; as DNA is missing, the TRBD2 call by TCRdb cannot be tested. This CDR3 contains 15 residues. Germline V lookup: CDR1 SGDLS, CDR2 YYNGEE. The CDR3 here is CASSEELAITDTQYF.

V gene TRBV29-1 combines with J gene TRBJ2-2; the D call from TCRdb, TRBD1, cannot be confirmed without DNA. The CDR3 spans 14 residues. Per the germline V gene, CDR1 is SQVTM and CDR2 is ANQGSEA. This chain's CDR3 is CSSPGPGGTGELFF.

The chain joins TRBV11-2 to TRBJ2-1; TCRdb indicates TRBD1, and absent DNA this call remains unverified. The CDR3 length is 17 residues. CDR1 is SGHAT and CDR2 is FQNNGV in the germline V gene. The CDR3 loop is CASSKSGTASSYNEQFF.

The J gene is TRBJ2-1, the V gene TRBV5-1; TCRdb's D call, TRBD1, is unchecked because there is no DNA. CDR1 is SGHRS, CDR2 YFSETQ, per germline. The CDR3 is made up of 15 amino acids. The CDR3 loop is CASSTQGDTYNEQFF.

The chain employs TRBV5-1 and TRBJ2-7; the D call of TRBD2 rests on TCRdb alone, since no DNA is present to check it. CDR1 is SGHRS and CDR2 is YFSETQ in the germline V gene. This CDR3 is 13 amino acids long. The chain's CDR3 is CASSLQSPYEQYF. Full variable domain (rest looked up from reference TRBV5-1 and TRBJ2-7): KAGVTQTPRYLIKTRGQQVTLSCSPISGHRSVSWYQQTPGQGLQFLFEYFSETQRNKGNFPGRFSGRQFSNSRSEMNVSTLELGDSALYLCASSLQSPYEQYFGPGTRLTVT.

The V call is TRBV5-4, the J call TRBJ2-5. CDR3 length: 15 residues. The germline CDR1 and CDR2 sequences are SGHNT and YYREEE (reference sequence). CDR3 residues: CASSLGMAGQETQYF.